Detailed here is one T cell receptor (beta chain). Its antigen is unknown. The identical CDR3 is also encoded by other nucleotide sequences in the sample. It was autoimmune disease history or systemic immunosuppression that excluded patients. The length of the CDR3 is 13 residues. The V end was cut by 1 base, the J end by 1 base, with 4 bases between. Germline-derived CDR1 and CDR2 are SGHTA and FQGNSA. These data are taken from a study of OX40 agonist ivuxolimab in advanced cancers. About the study: Earlier anti-PD-1, anti-PD-L1 or anti-CTLA-4 therapy was permitted; less than 50% had received some.

Study observations and caveats: The CD4+ and CD8+ T cells in the blood had expanded clonally by week 6 at 0.1 to 3.0 mg/kg.

The data were produced by immunoSEQ multiplex PCR, yet TCRdb's version contains in-frame clones alone and is incomplete. The sample shows some 72,000 clones, about nine tenths of them seen only once. The sequences come from CD4+ or CD8+ T cells sorted from blood, collected in a trial of the OX40 agonist ivuxolimab. The rearrangement uses TRBV7-2 and TRBJ1-1; D remains unclear. This sequence was found in an adult with an advanced solid tumor such as melanoma, head and neck, liver or kidney cancer. CDR3 nucleotides: TGTGCCAGCAGCTTAGTAGAGAACACTGAAGCTTTCTTT. Translation gives CASSLVENTEAFF.